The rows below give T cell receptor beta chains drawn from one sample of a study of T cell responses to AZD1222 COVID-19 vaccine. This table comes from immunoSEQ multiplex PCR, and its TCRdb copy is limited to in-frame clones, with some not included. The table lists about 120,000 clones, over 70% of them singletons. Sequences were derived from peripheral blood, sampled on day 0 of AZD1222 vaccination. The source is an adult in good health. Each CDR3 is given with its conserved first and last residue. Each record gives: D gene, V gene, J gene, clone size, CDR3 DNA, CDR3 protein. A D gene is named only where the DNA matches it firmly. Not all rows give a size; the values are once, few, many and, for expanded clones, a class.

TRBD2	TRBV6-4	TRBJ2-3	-	TGTGCCAGCAGTGAGACTAGCGGGGGCACAGATACGCAGTATTTT	CASSETSGGTDTQYF
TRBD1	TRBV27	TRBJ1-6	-	TGTGCCAGCAGTTTATCTGGGACAGCAACAATTTCACCCCTCCACTTT	CASSLSGTATISPLHF
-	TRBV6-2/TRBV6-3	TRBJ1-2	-	TGTGCCAGCAGCCACGCATGGACCAATAACTATGGCTACACCTTC	CASSHAWTNNYGYTF
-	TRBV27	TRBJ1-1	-	TGTGCCAGCAGTTCGGACTGGGGTGAAGCTTTCTTT	CASSSDWGEAFF
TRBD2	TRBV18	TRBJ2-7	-	TGTGCCAGCTCACCCTCTCAGCGGGAGACGTACGAGCAGTACTTC	CASSPSQRETYEQYF
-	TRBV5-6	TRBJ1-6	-	TGTGCCAGCAGCCCTGACGGGAGCTACAATTCACCCCTCCACTTT	CASSPDGSYNSPLHF
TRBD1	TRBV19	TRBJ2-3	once	TGTGCCAGTAGAAAACAGGGGGCGGAGGGTACGCAGTATTTT	CASRKQGAEGTQYF
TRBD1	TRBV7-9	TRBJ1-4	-	TGTGCCAGCAGCTCTCGACAGGGGGGAGCTAATGAAAAACTGTTTTTT	CASSSRQGGANEKLFF
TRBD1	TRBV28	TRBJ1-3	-	TGTGCCAGCGTATCAGGGGGCGCGGGAAACACCATATATTTT	CASVSGGAGNTIYF
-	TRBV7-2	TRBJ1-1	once	TGTGCCAGCAGCCCCCCCCGGGTGGGGAGCACTGAAGCTTTCTTT	CASSPPRVGSTEAFF
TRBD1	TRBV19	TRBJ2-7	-	TGTGCCAGTAGTACGACAGGGGGCCGGGACGAGCGGTACTTC	CASSTTGGRDERYF
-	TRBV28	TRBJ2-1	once	TGTGCCAGCAGCACTCAGGGACAGGCCGGGGGAGGGGAGCAGTTCTTC	CASSTQGQAGGGEQFF
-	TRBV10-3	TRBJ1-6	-	TGTGCCACCTCATTGGGGAATTCACCCCTCCACTTT	CATSLGNSPLHF
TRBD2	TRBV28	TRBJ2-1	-	TGTGCCAGCAGTTCACCAGGGACTAGCTCCTACAATGAGCAGTTCTTC	CASSSPGTSSYNEQFF
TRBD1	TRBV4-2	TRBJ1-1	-	TGTGCCAGCAGCCAGGGGGACAGACTAAACACTGAAGCTTTCTTT	CASSQGDRLNTEAFF
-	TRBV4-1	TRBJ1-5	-	TGCGCCAGCAGCCAAGTATCAGAAAATCAGCCCCAGCATTTT	CASSQVSENQPQHF
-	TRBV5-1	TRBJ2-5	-	TGCGCCAGCAGAGTCGGGGCGTTCCAAGAGACCCAGTACTTC	CASRVGAFQETQYF
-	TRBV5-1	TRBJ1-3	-	TGCGCCAGCAGCTTGGAATCTTCGGGAAACACCATATATTTT	CASSLESSGNTIYF
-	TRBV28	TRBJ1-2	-	TGTGCCAGCAGTTTTACCTCTCAGAGGCACTATGGCTACACCTTC	CASSFTSQRHYGYTF
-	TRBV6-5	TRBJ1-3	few	TGTGCCAGCAGTTCCATAAACGGAAACACCATATATTTT	CASSSINGNTIYF
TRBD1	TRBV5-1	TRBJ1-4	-	TGCGCCAGCAGCCTGTCAACAGGGGGCTGGGAAAAACTGTTTTTT	CASSLSTGGWEKLFF
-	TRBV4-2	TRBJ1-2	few	TGTGCCAGCAGCCAAGATGGGCAGGTTGGCAACTATGGCTACACCTTC	CASSQDGQVGNYGYTF
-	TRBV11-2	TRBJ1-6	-	TGTGCCAGCAGCTTGCGGCGGGGGGGCAGCTCCTATAATTCACCCCTCCACTTT	CASSLRRGGSSYNSPLHF
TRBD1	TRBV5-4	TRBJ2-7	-	TGTGCCAGCAGCTTTTCCGGGACAGCCTCCTACGAGCAGTACTTC	CASSFSGTASYEQYF
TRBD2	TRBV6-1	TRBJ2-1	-	TGTGCCAGCAGTGAATTACGACTAGCGGGGGCGTACAATGAGCAGTTCTTC	CASSELRLAGAYNEQFF
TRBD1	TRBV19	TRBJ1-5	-	TGTGCCAGTAGCCCAGGGACAGGGGGTTATAGCAATCAGCCCCAGCATTTT	CASSPGTGGYSNQPQHF